This T cell receptor beta chain was captured by sequencing in a study of breast tumors, draining lymph nodes, adjacent tissues. Study-wide points: The data were judged consistent with most tumor T cells coming from lymph node and expanding in tumor. Tumors had less TCR diversity than lymph nodes, more than nontumor tissue.

Breast cancer patients provided tissue from their axillary draining lymph nodes. As concerns this clonotype: Its cognate antigen is unknown.

One entry per CDR3 protein, called by TCRdb with MiXCR from the multiplex PCR reads. The sample has around 230,000 distinct CDR3 sequences, less than 40% seen once. The source of this sequence is a female donor with breast cancer. Some clones in this sample may be carry-over from other donors' samples. The sequencing sample was made of axillary lymph node tissue.

Here the CDR3 reads CAISGTSGRGYNEQFF. Here the CDR3 DNA reads TGTGCCATCAGTGGGACTAGCGGGAGAGGGTACAATGAGCAGTTCTTC. V gene TRBV10-3 combines with J gene TRBJ2-1; 13 nucleotides match TRBD2. Germline lookup yields CDR1 ENHRY and CDR2 SYGVKD. V shed 4 bases, J shed 4 bases, and the junction held 4 bases outside the gene matches. CDR3 length: 16 residues.